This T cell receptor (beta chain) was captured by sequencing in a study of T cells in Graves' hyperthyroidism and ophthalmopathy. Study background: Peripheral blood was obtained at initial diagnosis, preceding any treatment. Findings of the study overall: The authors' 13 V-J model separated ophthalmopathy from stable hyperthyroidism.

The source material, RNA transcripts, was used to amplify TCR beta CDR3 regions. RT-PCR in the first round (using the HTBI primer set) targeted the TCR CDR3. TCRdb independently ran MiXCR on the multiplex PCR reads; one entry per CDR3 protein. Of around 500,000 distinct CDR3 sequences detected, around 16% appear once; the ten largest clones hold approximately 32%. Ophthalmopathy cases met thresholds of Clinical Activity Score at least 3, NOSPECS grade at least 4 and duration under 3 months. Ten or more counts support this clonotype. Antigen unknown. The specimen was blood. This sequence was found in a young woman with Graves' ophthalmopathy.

The CDR3 spells CASSSPRGGSYEQYF. The DNA of the CDR3 is TGTGCCAGCAGCTCTCCACGAGGCGGCAGCTACGAGCAGTACTTC. V gene TRBV28 combines with J gene TRBJ2-7; D uncertain. Trimming left V 6 bases short and J 3 bases short, with 18 bases between. Germline-derived CDR1 and CDR2 are MDHEN and SYDVKM. The CDR3 is made up of 15 amino acids.